The 7 T cell receptor beta chains below come from one sample, sequenced in a study of T cells in pancreatic ductal adenocarcinoma. Surgery without prior neoadjuvant therapy was the treatment of the selected pancreatic ductal adenocarcinoma patients. The protocol was immunoSEQ multiplex PCR, while the TCRdb copy is restricted to in-frame clones and leaves out a portion. The repertoire holds around 100,000 clones, about 96% seen once, with approximately 3.1% in the top ten. Material: PBMCs. The receptors come from a human donor with pancreatic ductal adenocarcinoma.

The chain links TRBV6-5 to TRBJ2-7; 7 nucleotides agree with TRBD2. Germline CDR1 and CDR2: MNHEY and SVGAGI. V lost 4 bases to trimming and J lost 7 bases; unmatched junction nucleotides: 16. The CDR3 consists of 16 residues. The CDR3 coding sequence is TGTGCCAGCAGTTGGGTGCCAGCGGGATTGTCGACAGAGCAGTACTTC. Its translation is CASSWVPAGLSTEQYF.

This chain uses TRBV30 with TRBJ2-5, with TRBD2 matching over 13 bases. Germline CDR1 and CDR2: GTSNPN and SVGIG (reference sequence). The CDR3 runs 15 residues. V shed 5 bases, J shed 2 bases, and the junction held 5 bases outside the gene matches. The CDR3 is CAWGMGLAGQETQYF. In DNA, the CDR3 is TGTGCCTGGGGCATGGGACTAGCGGGACAAGAGACCCAGTACTTC.

In nucleotides, the CDR3 is TGTGCCAGCAGCTCGGGACAGAGAACCTACGAGCAGTACTTC. Its protein is CASSSGQRTYEQYF. The V call is TRBV7-9, the J call TRBJ2-7; 7 nucleotides match TRBD1. The CDR3 length is 14 residues. V trimming: 4 bases; J trimming: 2 bases; junction bases outside the gene matches: 5. Germline CDR1 SEHNR, CDR2 FQNEAQ (reference sequence).

This clone was recorded once. The rearrangement joins TRBV27 to TRBJ2-7; 8 bases agree with TRBD1. Germline values: CDR1 MNHEY, CDR2 SMNVEV (reference sequence). The CDR3 totals 12 residues. V shed 9 bases and J 6 bases; nucleotides not matched to a gene: 7. This chain's CDR3 is CASGQGKGEQYF. The CDR3 DNA is TGTGCCAGTGGACAGGGAAAGGGCGAGCAGTACTTC.

The rearrangement joins TRBV5-1 to TRBJ2-7; 8 bases are shared with TRBD2. This CDR3 contains 16 residues. Germline trimming cut 0 bases from V and 9 bases from J; bases unmatched to any gene: 14. The germline V gene encodes CDR1 SGHRS and CDR2 YFSETQ. DNA for the CDR3: TGCGCCAGCAGCTTGGCCGAAGCGGGAGTTCGCCTGGGGCAGTACTTC. Protein: CASSLAEAGVRLGQYF.

Note on this clone: Other DNA sequences in the same sample also yield this CDR3. This rearrangement joins TRBV5-4 to TRBJ2-7; tentatively, D is TRBD2 (5 bases). There are 13 residues in the CDR3. Trimming pared 0 bases from V and 3 bases from J, leaving 7 bases between. Germline V gene lookup returns CDR1 SGHNT and CDR2 YYREEE (reference sequence). The CDR3 is CASSLAGVYEQYF. The CDR3 DNA sequence: TGTGCCAGCAGCTTGGCCGGGGTCTACGAGCAGTACTTC. The entire variable domain, with the rest obtained from reference TRBV5-4 and TRBJ2-7, is as follows: ETGVTQSPTHLIKTRGQQVTLRCSSQSGHNTVSWYQQALGQGPQFIFQYYREEENGRGNFPPRFSGLQFPNYSSELNVNALELDDSALYLCASSLAGVYEQYFGPGTRLTVT.

The chain recombines TRBV9 with TRBJ1-4; 8 nucleotides align to TRBD1. The CDR3 is made up of 14 amino acids. V shed 4 bases and J 3 bases; nucleotides not matched to a gene: 2. The V gene's germline CDR1 is SGDLS and CDR2 YYNGEE. This CDR3 is CASSPTGANEKLFF. Written as DNA, the CDR3 is TGTGCCAGCAGCCCGACAGGGGCTAATGAAAAACTGTTTTTT.